A selection of T cell receptor beta chains follows, all from one sample in a study of T cell repertoires in cytomegalovirus infection. TCRdb redid the calling of the reads with MiXCR, one entry per CDR3 protein. The table records about 530,000 distinct CDR3 sequences, around 27% of them present only once. Source material: PBMCs. These receptors were taken from a human donor in good health (CMV status not recorded). Some clones in this sample may be carry-over from other donors' samples. Each CDR3 is given with its conserved first and last residue. The D gene is left open where the match is weak. Some rows mark clone size as missing; the rest say once, few, many or name a class of expanded clone.

D gene: TRBD2; J gene: TRBJ2-7; V gene: TRBV2; clone size: few; CDR3 DNA: TGTGCCAGCAGTGAAACTAGCGGGAGTGCCGAGCAGTACTTC; CDR3 protein: CASSETSGSAEQYF
D gene: .; J gene: TRBJ2-1; V gene: TRBV7-9; clone size: .; CDR3 DNA: TGTGCCAGCAGCCCCCTAGGGGGAACGTATGAGCAGTTCTTC; CDR3 protein: CASSPLGGTYEQFF
D gene: .; J gene: TRBJ1-2; V gene: TRBV10-3; clone size: few; CDR3 DNA: TGTGCCATCAGCACAGACCCTAACTATGGCTACACCTTC; CDR3 protein: CAISTDPNYGYTF
D gene: TRBD2; J gene: TRBJ2-1; V gene: TRBV19; clone size: .; CDR3 DNA: TGTGCCAGTAGTCCGTTAGCGGGAGGGCCCTTGAATGAGCAGTTCTTC; CDR3 protein: CASSPLAGGPLNEQFF
D gene: TRBD2; J gene: TRBJ2-2; V gene: TRBV19; clone size: .; CDR3 DNA: TGTGCCAGTAGTCCCAGACTAGCGGGAGATGCCGGGGAGCTGTTTTTT; CDR3 protein: CASSPRLAGDAGELFF
D gene: .; J gene: TRBJ1-1; V gene: TRBV6-5; clone size: few; CDR3 DNA: TGTGCCAGCAGTTACGGTGGGTCAGTAGGAGAGAACACTGAAGCTTTCTTT; CDR3 protein: CASSYGGSVGENTEAFF
D gene: .; J gene: TRBJ2-1; V gene: TRBV12-3/TRBV12-4; clone size: .; CDR3 DNA: TGTGCCAGCAGTTTGATACTCCACGAGCAGTTCTTC; CDR3 protein: CASSLILHEQFF
D gene: TRBD1; J gene: TRBJ1-5; V gene: TRBV7-8; clone size: many; CDR3 DNA: TGTGCCAGCAGCTTATTGGGCCGGGACAGGTTCAGGATGGATCAGCCCCAGCATTTT; CDR3 protein: CASSLLGRDRFRMDQPQHF
D gene: .; J gene: TRBJ2-5; V gene: TRBV7-2; clone size: many; CDR3 DNA: TGTGCCAGCAGCTCCAGGGTCCAAGAGACCCAGTACTTC; CDR3 protein: CASSSRVQETQYF
D gene: .; J gene: TRBJ2-7; V gene: TRBV7-9; clone size: many; CDR3 DNA: TGTGCCAGCAGCCCCACCCCCTACGAGCAGTACTTC; CDR3 protein: CASSPTPYEQYF
D gene: TRBD1; J gene: TRBJ1-6; V gene: TRBV12-3/TRBV12-4; clone size: few; CDR3 DNA: TGTGCCAGCACCGCGACAGGGGCGTCCTATAATTCACCCCTCCACTTT; CDR3 protein: CASTATGASYNSPLHF
D gene: TRBD1; J gene: TRBJ1-3; V gene: TRBV10-3; clone size: .; CDR3 DNA: TGTGCCATCAGTGAGTACAGGGGCCATGGAAACACCATATATTTT; CDR3 protein: CAISEYRGHGNTIYF
D gene: TRBD1; J gene: TRBJ2-1; V gene: TRBV24-1; clone size: .; CDR3 DNA: TGTGCCACCAGTGAACCGGGACAGGGGCTCAATGAGCAGTTCTTC; CDR3 protein: CATSEPGQGLNEQFF
D gene: TRBD2; J gene: TRBJ2-1; V gene: TRBV4-3; clone size: .; CDR3 DNA: TGCGCCAGCAGCCAAGAGGGACTAGCGCGACGGGATGAGCAGTTCTTC; CDR3 protein: CASSQEGLARRDEQFF
D gene: .; J gene: TRBJ2-3; V gene: TRBV7-3; clone size: .; CDR3 DNA: TGTGCCAGCAGCCCTCAGGGGATCCGTCTTACTAGCACAGATACGCAGTATTTT; CDR3 protein: CASSPQGIRLTSTDTQYF
D gene: .; J gene: TRBJ1-5; V gene: TRBV27; clone size: few; CDR3 DNA: TGTGCCAGCAGTTTATACGGGGGGGGTGGCGCTCAGCCCCAGCATTTT; CDR3 protein: CASSLYGGGGAQPQHF
D gene: TRBD1; J gene: TRBJ1-5; V gene: TRBV7-3; clone size: few; CDR3 DNA: TGTGCCAGCTGTCGGGGGCAGGGGGTTGATCTTTGCAATCAGCCCCAGCATTTT; CDR3 protein: CASCRGQGVDLCNQPQHF
D gene: .; J gene: TRBJ2-7; V gene: TRBV7-2; clone size: .; CDR3 DNA: TGTGCCAGCAGCTTAAACAAGGGGACCGAGCAGTACTTC; CDR3 protein: CASSLNKGTEQYF
D gene: TRBD1; J gene: TRBJ1-1; V gene: TRBV7-3; clone size: .; CDR3 DNA: TGTGCCAGCAGCCGGGACAGGGTTTCAGAAGCTTTCTTT; CDR3 protein: CASSRDRVSEAFF
D gene: TRBD1; J gene: TRBJ2-3; V gene: TRBV7-3; clone size: few; CDR3 DNA: TGTGCCAGCAGCCGCCAGGGGGTAGGGCAGTATTTT; CDR3 protein: CASSRQGVGQYF
D gene: .; J gene: TRBJ2-1; V gene: TRBV6-5; clone size: few; CDR3 DNA: TGTGCCAGCAGTAGGGGAGCCTCGGAGCAGTTCTTC; CDR3 protein: CASSRGASEQFF
D gene: .; J gene: TRBJ2-1; V gene: TRBV18; clone size: few; CDR3 DNA: TGTGCCAGCTCACCTAGGAGCGGGCCCAATGAGCAGTTCTTC; CDR3 protein: CASSPRSGPNEQFF
D gene: .; J gene: TRBJ2-2; V gene: TRBV6-1; clone size: few; CDR3 DNA: TGTGCCAGCAGCGGGGACCGGATCGGGGAGCTGTTTTTT; CDR3 protein: CASSGDRIGELFF
D gene: .; J gene: TRBJ2-1; V gene: TRBV24-1; clone size: .; CDR3 DNA: TGTGCCACCAGTGATCCCCCCGGGGCCGAGCAGTTCTTC; CDR3 protein: CATSDPPGAEQFF
D gene: .; J gene: TRBJ1-1; V gene: TRBV6-1; clone size: many; CDR3 DNA: TGTGCCAGCAGTCCCCAGGGAGAGACTGAAGCTTTCTTT; CDR3 protein: CASSPQGETEAFF
D gene: TRBD2; J gene: TRBJ2-1; V gene: TRBV6-2/TRBV6-3; clone size: many; CDR3 DNA: TGTGCCAGCAGTTACACAGAGACTAGCGGGAGGGGTTACAATGAGCAGTTCTTC; CDR3 protein: CASSYTETSGRGYNEQFF
D gene: .; J gene: TRBJ2-1; V gene: TRBV7-3; clone size: many; CDR3 DNA: TGTGCCAGCAGCTTATATGGCGGGATTAACAATGAGCAGTTCTTC; CDR3 protein: CASSLYGGINNEQFF
D gene: TRBD2; J gene: TRBJ2-7; V gene: TRBV11-2; clone size: .; CDR3 DNA: TGTGCCAGCAGCTTAGGAGGTCTAGCGGGAGCCTACGAGCAGTACTTC; CDR3 protein: CASSLGGLAGAYEQYF
D gene: .; J gene: TRBJ2-1; V gene: TRBV6-5; clone size: few; CDR3 DNA: TGTGCCAGCAGATCTTCCGGGACACCGAACAATGAGCAGTTCTTC; CDR3 protein: CASRSSGTPNNEQFF